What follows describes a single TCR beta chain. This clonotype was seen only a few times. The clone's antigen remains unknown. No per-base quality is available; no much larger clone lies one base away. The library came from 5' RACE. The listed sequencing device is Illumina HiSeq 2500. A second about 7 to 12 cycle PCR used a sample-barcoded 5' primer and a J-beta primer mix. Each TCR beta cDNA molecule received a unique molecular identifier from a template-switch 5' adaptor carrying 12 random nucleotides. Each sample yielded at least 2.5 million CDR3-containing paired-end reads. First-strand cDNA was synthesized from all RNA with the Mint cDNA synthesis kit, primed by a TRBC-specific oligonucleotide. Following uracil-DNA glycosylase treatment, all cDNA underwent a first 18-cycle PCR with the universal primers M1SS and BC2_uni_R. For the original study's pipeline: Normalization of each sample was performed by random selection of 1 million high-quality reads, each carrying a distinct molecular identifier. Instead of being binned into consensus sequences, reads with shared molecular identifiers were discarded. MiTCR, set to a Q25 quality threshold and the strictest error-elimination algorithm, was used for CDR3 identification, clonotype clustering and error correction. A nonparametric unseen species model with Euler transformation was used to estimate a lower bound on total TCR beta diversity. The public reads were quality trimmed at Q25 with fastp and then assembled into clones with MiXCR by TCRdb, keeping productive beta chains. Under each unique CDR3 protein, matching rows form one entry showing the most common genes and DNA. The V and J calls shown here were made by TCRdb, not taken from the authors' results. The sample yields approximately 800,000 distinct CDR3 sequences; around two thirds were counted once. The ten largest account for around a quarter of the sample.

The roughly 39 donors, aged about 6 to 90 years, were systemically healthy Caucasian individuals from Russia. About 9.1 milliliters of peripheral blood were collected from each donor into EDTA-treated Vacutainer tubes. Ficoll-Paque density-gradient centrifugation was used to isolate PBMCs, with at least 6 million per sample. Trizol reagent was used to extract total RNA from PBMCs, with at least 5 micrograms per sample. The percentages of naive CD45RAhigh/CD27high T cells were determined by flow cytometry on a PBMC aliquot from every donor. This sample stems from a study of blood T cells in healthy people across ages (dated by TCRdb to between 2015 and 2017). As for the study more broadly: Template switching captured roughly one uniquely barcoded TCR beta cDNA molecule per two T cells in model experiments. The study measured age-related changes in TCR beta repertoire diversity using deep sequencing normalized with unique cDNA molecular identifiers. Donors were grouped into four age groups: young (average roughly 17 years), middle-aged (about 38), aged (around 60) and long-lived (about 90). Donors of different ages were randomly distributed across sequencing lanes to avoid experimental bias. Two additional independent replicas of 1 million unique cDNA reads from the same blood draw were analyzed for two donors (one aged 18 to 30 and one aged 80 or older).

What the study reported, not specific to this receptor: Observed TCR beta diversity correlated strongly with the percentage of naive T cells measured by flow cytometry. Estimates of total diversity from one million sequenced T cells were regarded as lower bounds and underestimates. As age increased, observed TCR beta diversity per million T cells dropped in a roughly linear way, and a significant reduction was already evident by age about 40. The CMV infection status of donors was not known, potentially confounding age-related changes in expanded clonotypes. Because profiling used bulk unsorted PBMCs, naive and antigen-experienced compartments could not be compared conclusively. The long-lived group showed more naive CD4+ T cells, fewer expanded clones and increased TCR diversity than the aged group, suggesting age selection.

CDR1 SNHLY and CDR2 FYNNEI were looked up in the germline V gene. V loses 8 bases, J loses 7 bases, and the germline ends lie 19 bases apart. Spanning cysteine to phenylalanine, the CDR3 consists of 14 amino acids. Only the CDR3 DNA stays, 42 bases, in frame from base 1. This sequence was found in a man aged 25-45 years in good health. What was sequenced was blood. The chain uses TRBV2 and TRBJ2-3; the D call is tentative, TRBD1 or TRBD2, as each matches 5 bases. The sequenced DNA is TGTGCCAGCGGTGGGGACCAAACAGCTCATACGCAGTATTTT. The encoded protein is CASGGDQTAHTQYF. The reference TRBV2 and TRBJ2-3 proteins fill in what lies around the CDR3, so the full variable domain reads EPEVTQTPSHQVTQMGQEVILRCVPISNHLYFYWYRQILGQKVEFLVSFYNNEISEKSEIFDDQFSVERPDGSNFTLKIRSTKLEDSAMYFCASGGDQTAHTQYFGPGTRLTVL.